What follows is one T cell receptor beta chain and its context. This sample was taken from a study of regulatory T cells in long-lasting Graves disease. Study-wide context: Graves' patients diagnosed newly had used antithyroid drugs under 3 months.

Documented time point: newly diagnosed GD, antithyroid drugs for less than 3 months. Isolated PBMC RNA provided the starting material for the TCR library. Combining iRepertoire HTBI primers with Arm-PCR of CDR3 regions, the authors built TCR beta libraries. TCRdb reprocessed the multiplex PCR reads via MiXCR and lists one record per CDR3 protein. The repertoire holds some 220,000 distinct CDR3 sequences, with around 20% as singletons. Deletions cut 10 bases from V and 0 bases from J, with 5 bases between. The germline V gene encodes CDR1 SGHAT and CDR2 FQNNGV. CDR3 size: 11 residues. This sample was shared with a second study, whose subject was T cells in Graves' hyperthyroidism and ophthalmopathy. That paper notes: Carried out on the TCR CDR3, a first-round RT-PCR used the HTBI primer set.

This chain joins TRBV11-2 and TRBJ2-3; D unclear. This sequence was found in a woman in her 30s with Graves disease. The sample here was peripheral blood mononuclear cells (PBMCs), taken at new diagnosis, from a patient treated with antithyroid drugs. CDR3: CATGSTDTQYF. CDR3 bases: TGTGCCACGGGTAGCACAGATACGCAGTATTTT.